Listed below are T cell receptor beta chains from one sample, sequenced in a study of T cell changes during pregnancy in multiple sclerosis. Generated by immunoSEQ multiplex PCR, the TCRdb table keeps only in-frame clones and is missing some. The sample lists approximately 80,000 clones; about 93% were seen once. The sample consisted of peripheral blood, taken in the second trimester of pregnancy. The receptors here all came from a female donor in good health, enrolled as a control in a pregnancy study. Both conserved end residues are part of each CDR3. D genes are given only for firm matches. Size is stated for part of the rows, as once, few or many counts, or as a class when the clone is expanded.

cdr3_aa: CAWSYRGPLSKREGRSEQYF; cdr3_nt: TGTGCCTGGAGCTACAGGGGACCCTTGTCGAAGCGGGAGGGGCGATCCGAGCAGTACTTC; j_call: TRBJ2-7; d_call: TRBD2; cdr3_length: 20; v_call: TRBV30; clone_size: NA
cdr3_aa: CASSVAETSGSWRTGELFF; cdr3_nt: TGTGCCAGCAGCGTAGCTGAAACTAGCGGGAGTTGGCGCACCGGGGAGCTGTTTTTT; j_call: TRBJ2-2; d_call: TRBD2; cdr3_length: 19; v_call: TRBV9; clone_size: NA
cdr3_aa: CASSGTSGREAYEQYF; cdr3_nt: TGTGCCAGCAGTGGGACTAGCGGGAGGGAGGCTTACGAGCAGTACTTC; j_call: TRBJ2-7; d_call: TRBD2; cdr3_length: 16; v_call: TRBV2; clone_size: NA
cdr3_aa: CASSYGPQGEQYF; cdr3_nt: TGTGCCAGCAGTTACGGTCCCCAGGGCGAGCAGTACTTC; j_call: TRBJ2-7; d_call: NA; cdr3_length: 13; v_call: TRBV6-5; clone_size: NA
cdr3_aa: CATSRDSFQTNEKLFF; cdr3_nt: TGTGCCACCAGCAGAGACAGTTTCCAAACTAATGAAAAACTGTTTTTT; j_call: TRBJ1-4; d_call: NA; cdr3_length: 16; v_call: TRBV15; clone_size: once
cdr3_aa: CASSVRWGTDTQYF; cdr3_nt: TGTGCCAGTAGCGTCAGGTGGGGCACAGATACGCAGTATTTT; j_call: TRBJ2-3; d_call: NA; cdr3_length: 14; v_call: TRBV4-2; clone_size: NA
cdr3_aa: CASSFLAGGGVGETQYF; cdr3_nt: TGTGCCAGCAGCTTCCTCGCGGGAGGGGGGGTAGGAGAGACCCAGTACTTC; j_call: TRBJ2-5; d_call: TRBD2; cdr3_length: 17; v_call: TRBV28; clone_size: NA
cdr3_aa: CSVAGLGLLEQYF; cdr3_nt: TGCAGCGTTGCCGGACTAGGGCTCCTCGAGCAGTACTTC; j_call: TRBJ2-7; d_call: TRBD2; cdr3_length: 13; v_call: TRBV29-1; clone_size: NA
cdr3_aa: CASRNSNTGELFF; cdr3_nt: TGTGCCAGTAGAAACTCGAACACCGGGGAGCTGTTTTTT; j_call: TRBJ2-2; d_call: NA; cdr3_length: 13; v_call: TRBV19; clone_size: NA
cdr3_aa: CASSPWRQGRTEAFF; cdr3_nt: TGTGCCAGCAGCCCCTGGAGACAGGGTAGAACTGAAGCTTTCTTT; j_call: TRBJ1-1; d_call: TRBD1; cdr3_length: 15; v_call: TRBV28; clone_size: NA
cdr3_aa: CASSLGRGSSYNEQFF; cdr3_nt: TGTGCCAGCAGCTTAGGGCGGGGCTCATCCTACAATGAGCAGTTCTTC; j_call: TRBJ2-1; d_call: NA; cdr3_length: 16; v_call: TRBV7-9; clone_size: NA
cdr3_aa: CASSYGQAPYEQYF; cdr3_nt: TGTGCCAGCAGTTACGGACAGGCTCCCTACGAGCAGTACTTC; j_call: TRBJ2-7; d_call: TRBD1; cdr3_length: 14; v_call: TRBV6-6; clone_size: NA
cdr3_aa: CSATGLADNEQFF; cdr3_nt: TGCAGCGCTACGGGACTAGCGGACAATGAGCAGTTCTTC; j_call: TRBJ2-1; d_call: TRBD2; cdr3_length: 13; v_call: TRBV29-1; clone_size: NA
cdr3_aa: CASSFGGRPNEQFF; cdr3_nt: TGTGCCAGCAGTTTTGGCGGGAGGCCCAATGAGCAGTTCTTC; j_call: TRBJ2-1; d_call: TRBD2; cdr3_length: 14; v_call: TRBV27; clone_size: NA
cdr3_aa: CASSMLLAGSYEQYF; cdr3_nt: TGTGCCAGTAGTATGCTTTTGGCTGGCTCCTACGAGCAGTACTTC; j_call: TRBJ2-7; d_call: NA; cdr3_length: 15; v_call: TRBV19; clone_size: NA
cdr3_aa: CASSEQVGQFF; cdr3_nt: TGTGCCAGCAGTGAACAGGTTGGGCAGTTCTTC; j_call: TRBJ2-1; d_call: NA; cdr3_length: 11; v_call: TRBV2; clone_size: NA
cdr3_aa: CSVELADDKETQYF; cdr3_nt: TGCAGCGTTGAACTAGCGGACGACAAAGAGACCCAGTACTTC; j_call: TRBJ2-5; d_call: TRBD2; cdr3_length: 14; v_call: TRBV29-1; clone_size: NA
cdr3_aa: CASRWAGGPNEQFF; cdr3_nt: TGTGCCAGCAGGTGGGCGGGAGGGCCCAATGAGCAGTTCTTC; j_call: TRBJ2-1; d_call: TRBD2; cdr3_length: 14; v_call: TRBV27; clone_size: NA
cdr3_aa: CASMTRETQYF; cdr3_nt: TGTGCCAGCATGACTCGAGAGACCCAGTACTTC; j_call: TRBJ2-5; d_call: NA; cdr3_length: 11; v_call: TRBV6-5; clone_size: once
cdr3_aa: CASSQDIGGRTDTQYF; cdr3_nt: TGTGCCAGCAGCCAAGATATCGGGGGGCGCACAGATACGCAGTATTTT; j_call: TRBJ2-3; d_call: NA; cdr3_length: 16; v_call: TRBV4-2; clone_size: NA
cdr3_aa: CASSPESGGANYGYTF; cdr3_nt: TGTGCCAGCAGCCCGGAATCAGGGGGCGCTAACTATGGCTACACCTTC; j_call: TRBJ1-2; d_call: TRBD1; cdr3_length: 16; v_call: TRBV7-2; clone_size: NA
cdr3_aa: CASSPADRRDLSQETQYF; cdr3_nt: TGTGCCAGCTCACCAGCGGACAGGCGCGACCTATCTCAAGAGACCCAGTACTTC; j_call: TRBJ2-5; d_call: TRBD1; cdr3_length: 18; v_call: TRBV18; clone_size: once
cdr3_aa: CASSQGGISTDTQYF; cdr3_nt: TGTGCCAGCAGCCAAGGGGGAATTAGCACAGATACGCAGTATTTT; j_call: TRBJ2-3; d_call: NA; cdr3_length: 15; v_call: TRBV11-1; clone_size: NA
cdr3_aa: CASSFRQGASGSRSTGELFF; cdr3_nt: TGTGCCAGCAGCTTCAGACAGGGGGCTAGCGGGAGCCGATCCACCGGGGAGCTGTTTTTT; j_call: TRBJ2-2; d_call: NA; cdr3_length: 20; v_call: TRBV7-8; clone_size: NA
cdr3_aa: CASRKGLAGDNEQFF; cdr3_nt: TGTGCCAGCAGGAAAGGACTAGCGGGAGACAATGAGCAGTTCTTC; j_call: TRBJ2-1; d_call: TRBD2; cdr3_length: 15; v_call: TRBV6-1; clone_size: NA
cdr3_aa: CASSLGQSQETQYF; cdr3_nt: TGTGCTAGCAGCTTAGGTCAGTCTCAAGAGACCCAGTACTTC; j_call: TRBJ2-5; d_call: NA; cdr3_length: 14; v_call: TRBV7-7; clone_size: NA
cdr3_aa: CASSLAGSSYNEQFF; cdr3_nt: TGTGCCAGCAGTCTAGCGGGAAGCTCCTACAATGAGCAGTTCTTC; j_call: TRBJ2-1; d_call: TRBD2; cdr3_length: 15; v_call: TRBV6-6; clone_size: NA
cdr3_aa: CASGRDRGYNEQFF; cdr3_nt: TGTGCCAGTGGGAGGGACAGGGGCTACAATGAGCAGTTCTTC; j_call: TRBJ2-1; d_call: TRBD1; cdr3_length: 14; v_call: TRBV2; clone_size: NA
cdr3_aa: CASSPQGFNQPQHF; cdr3_nt: TGTGCCAGCAGCCCACAGGGTTTCAATCAGCCCCAGCATTTT; j_call: TRBJ1-5; d_call: NA; cdr3_length: 14; v_call: TRBV2; clone_size: NA
cdr3_aa: CASSPGVWDSPLHF; cdr3_nt: TGTGCCAGCTCACCAGGAGTTTGGGATTCACCCCTCCACTTT; j_call: TRBJ1-6; d_call: NA; cdr3_length: 14; v_call: TRBV18; clone_size: NA
cdr3_aa: CAISDRDEQFF; cdr3_nt: TGTGCCATCAGTGATCGCGATGAGCAGTTCTTC; j_call: TRBJ2-1; d_call: NA; cdr3_length: 11; v_call: TRBV10-3; clone_size: NA
cdr3_aa: CASSSEGPGLAGETQYF; cdr3_nt: TGTGCCAGCAGCTCAGAAGGGCCAGGTCTAGCGGGGGAGACCCAGTACTTC; j_call: TRBJ2-5; d_call: TRBD2; cdr3_length: 17; v_call: TRBV7-8; clone_size: NA
cdr3_aa: CASSPTGTGGPYEQYF; cdr3_nt: TGTGCCAGCAGTCCCACCGGGACAGGGGGACCCTACGAGCAGTACTTC; j_call: TRBJ2-7; d_call: TRBD1; cdr3_length: 16; v_call: TRBV7-9; clone_size: few
cdr3_aa: CASRDRDRDEKLFF; cdr3_nt: TGTGCCAGCAGAGACAGGGATCGGGATGAAAAACTGTTTTTT; j_call: TRBJ1-4; d_call: TRBD1; cdr3_length: 14; v_call: TRBV10-3; clone_size: NA
cdr3_aa: CAHTASGLAGTDTQYF; cdr3_nt: TGTGCCCACACCGCGTCGGGGTTAGCGGGCACAGATACGCAGTATTTT; j_call: TRBJ2-3; d_call: NA; cdr3_length: 16; v_call: TRBV7-8; clone_size: NA
cdr3_aa: CASSLRQGPVNEQFF; cdr3_nt: TGTGCCAGCAGTCTCCGACAGGGTCCAGTCAATGAGCAGTTCTTC; j_call: TRBJ2-1; d_call: TRBD1; cdr3_length: 15; v_call: TRBV27; clone_size: NA
cdr3_aa: CASSSTGGWETQYF; cdr3_nt: TGCGCCAGCAGCTCAACAGGGGGCTGGGAGACCCAGTACTTC; j_call: TRBJ2-5; d_call: TRBD1; cdr3_length: 14; v_call: TRBV5-1; clone_size: NA
cdr3_aa: CASSTPGGSNQPQHF; cdr3_nt: TGTGCCAGTAGTACCCCTGGGGGGAGCAATCAGCCCCAGCATTTT; j_call: TRBJ1-5; d_call: NA; cdr3_length: 15; v_call: TRBV19; clone_size: NA
cdr3_aa: CASSLRGRSSYEQYF; cdr3_nt: TGTGCCAGCAGTTTGCGGGGCAGGAGCTCCTACGAGCAGTACTTC; j_call: TRBJ2-7; d_call: NA; cdr3_length: 15; v_call: TRBV28; clone_size: NA
cdr3_aa: CASSMPLGGKGNIQYF; cdr3_nt: TGTGCCAGTAGTATGCCACTTGGGGGCAAGGGAAACATTCAGTACTTC; j_call: TRBJ2-4; d_call: NA; cdr3_length: 16; v_call: TRBV19; clone_size: NA
cdr3_aa: CASSRWGGSSYEQYF; cdr3_nt: TGTGCCAGCAGCCGCTGGGGGGGGAGCTCCTACGAGCAGTACTTC; j_call: TRBJ2-7; d_call: TRBD2; cdr3_length: 15; v_call: TRBV6-1; clone_size: NA
cdr3_aa: CASSTGQGVYEQYF; cdr3_nt: TGTGCCAGTAGTACGGGACAGGGCGTGTACGAGCAGTACTTC; j_call: TRBJ2-7; d_call: TRBD1; cdr3_length: 14; v_call: TRBV19; clone_size: NA